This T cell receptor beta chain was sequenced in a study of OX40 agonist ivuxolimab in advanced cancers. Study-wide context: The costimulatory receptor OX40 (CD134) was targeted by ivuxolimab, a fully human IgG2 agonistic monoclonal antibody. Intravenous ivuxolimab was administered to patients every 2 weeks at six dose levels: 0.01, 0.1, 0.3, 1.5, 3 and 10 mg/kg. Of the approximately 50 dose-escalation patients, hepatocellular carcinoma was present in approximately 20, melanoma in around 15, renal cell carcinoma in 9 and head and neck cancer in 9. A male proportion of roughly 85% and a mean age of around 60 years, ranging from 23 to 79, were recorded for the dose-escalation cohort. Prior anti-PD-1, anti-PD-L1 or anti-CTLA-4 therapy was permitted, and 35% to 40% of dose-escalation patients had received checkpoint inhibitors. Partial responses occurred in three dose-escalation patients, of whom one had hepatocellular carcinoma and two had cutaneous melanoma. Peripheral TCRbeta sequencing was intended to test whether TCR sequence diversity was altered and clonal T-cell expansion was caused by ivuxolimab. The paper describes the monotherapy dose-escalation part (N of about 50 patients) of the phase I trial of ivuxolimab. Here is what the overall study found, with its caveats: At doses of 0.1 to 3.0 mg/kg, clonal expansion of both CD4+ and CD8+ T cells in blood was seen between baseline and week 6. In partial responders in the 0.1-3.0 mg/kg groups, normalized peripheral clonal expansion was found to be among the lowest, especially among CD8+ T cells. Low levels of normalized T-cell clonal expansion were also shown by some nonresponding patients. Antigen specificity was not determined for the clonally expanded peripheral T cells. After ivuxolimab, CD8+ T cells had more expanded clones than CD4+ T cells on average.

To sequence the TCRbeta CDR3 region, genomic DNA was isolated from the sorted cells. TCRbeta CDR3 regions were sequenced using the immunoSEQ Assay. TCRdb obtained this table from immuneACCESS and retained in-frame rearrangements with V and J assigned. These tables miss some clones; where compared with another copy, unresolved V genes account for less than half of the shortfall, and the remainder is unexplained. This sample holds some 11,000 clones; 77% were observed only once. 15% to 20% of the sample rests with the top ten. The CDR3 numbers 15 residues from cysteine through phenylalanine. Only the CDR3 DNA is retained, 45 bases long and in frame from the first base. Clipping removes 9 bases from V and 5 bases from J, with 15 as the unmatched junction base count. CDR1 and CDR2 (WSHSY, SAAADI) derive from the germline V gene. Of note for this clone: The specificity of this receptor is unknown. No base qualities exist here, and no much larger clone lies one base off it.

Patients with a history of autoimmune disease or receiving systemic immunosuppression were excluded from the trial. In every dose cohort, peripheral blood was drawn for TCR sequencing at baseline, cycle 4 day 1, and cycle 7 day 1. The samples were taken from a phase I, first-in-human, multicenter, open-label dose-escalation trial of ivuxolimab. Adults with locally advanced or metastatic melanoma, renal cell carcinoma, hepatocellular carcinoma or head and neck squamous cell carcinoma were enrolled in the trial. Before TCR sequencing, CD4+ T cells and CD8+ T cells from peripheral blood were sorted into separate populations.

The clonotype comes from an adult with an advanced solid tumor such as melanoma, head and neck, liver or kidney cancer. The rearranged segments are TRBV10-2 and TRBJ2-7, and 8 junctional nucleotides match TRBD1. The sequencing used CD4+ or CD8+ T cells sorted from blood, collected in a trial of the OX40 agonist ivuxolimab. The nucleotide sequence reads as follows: TGCGCCAGGATCAGTGCCCGGGACAGGAACGACGAGCAGTACTTC. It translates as CARISARDRNDEQYF.